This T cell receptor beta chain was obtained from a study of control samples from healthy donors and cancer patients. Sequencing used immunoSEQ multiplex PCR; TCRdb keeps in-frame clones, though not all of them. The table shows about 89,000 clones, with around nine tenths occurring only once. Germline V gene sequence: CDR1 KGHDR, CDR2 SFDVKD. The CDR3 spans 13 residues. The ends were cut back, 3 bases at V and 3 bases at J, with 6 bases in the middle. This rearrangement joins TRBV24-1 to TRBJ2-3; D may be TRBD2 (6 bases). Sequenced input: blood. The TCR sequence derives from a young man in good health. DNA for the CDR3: TGTGCCACCAGTGATGGAGGGACAGATACGCAGTATTTT. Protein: CATSDGGTDTQYF.